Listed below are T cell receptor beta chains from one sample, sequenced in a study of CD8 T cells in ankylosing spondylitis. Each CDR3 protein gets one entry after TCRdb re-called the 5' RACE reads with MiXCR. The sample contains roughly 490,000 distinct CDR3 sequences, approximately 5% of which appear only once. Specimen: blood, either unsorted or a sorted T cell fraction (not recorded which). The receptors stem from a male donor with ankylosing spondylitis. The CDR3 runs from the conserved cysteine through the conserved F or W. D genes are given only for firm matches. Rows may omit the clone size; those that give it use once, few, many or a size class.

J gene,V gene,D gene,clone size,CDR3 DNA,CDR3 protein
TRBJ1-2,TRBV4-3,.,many,TGCGCCAGCAGCCAAGAGGGCACAGACGGCTATGGCTACACCTTC,CASSQEGTDGYGYTF
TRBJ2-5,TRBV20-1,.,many,TGCAGTGCTTTCCGACTTGGGTGGCAGGAGACCCAGTACTTC,CSAFRLGWQETQYF
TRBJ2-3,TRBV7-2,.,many,TGTGCCAGCAGCTTACGGAGCCGGCTTAGCACAGATACGCAGTATTTT,CASSLRSRLSTDTQYF
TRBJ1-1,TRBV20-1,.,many,TGCAGTGCTAGAGATCGGGGGCCAGGGGCTTTCTTT,CSARDRGPGAFF
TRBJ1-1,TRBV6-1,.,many,TGTGCCAGCAGCCCTCTGGGACGGCGGAACACTGAAGCTTTCTTT,CASSPLGRRNTEAFF
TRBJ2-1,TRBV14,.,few,TGTGCCAGCAGCCATCCCAGACTAGAAACCAATGAGCAGTTCTTC,CASSHPRLETNEQFF
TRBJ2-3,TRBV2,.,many,TGTGCCAGCAGGGAGGACACAGATACGCAGTATTTT,CASREDTDTQYF
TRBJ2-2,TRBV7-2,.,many,TGTGCCAGCAGCCGGGGACAAATTCTGACCGGGGAGCTGTTTTTT,CASSRGQILTGELFF
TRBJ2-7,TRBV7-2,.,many,TGTGCCAGCAGCCGGGAAGGGCCAGCCTACGAGCAGTACTTC,CASSREGPAYEQYF
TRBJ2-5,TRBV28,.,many,TGTGCCAGCAGTTTCTCCGGGTCTAGGGAGACCCAGTACTTC,CASSFSGSRETQYF
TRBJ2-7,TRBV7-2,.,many,TGTGCCAGCAGCTTAAGCGACTACGAGCAGTACTTC,CASSLSDYEQYF
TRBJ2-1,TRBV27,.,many,TGTGCCAGCAGTTTTTCAGGGTCTGAGCAGTTCTTC,CASSFSGSEQFF
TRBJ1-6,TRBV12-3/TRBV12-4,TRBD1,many,TGTGCCAGCAGCTTGTCCGGGACAGCCGCTTCACCCCTCCACTTT,CASSLSGTAASPLHF
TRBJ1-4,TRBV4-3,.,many,TGCGCCAGCAGCCAAGAGGCGGGCGATCGACTGTTTTTT,CASSQEAGDRLFF
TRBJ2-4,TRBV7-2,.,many,TGTGCCAGCAGCTTAGTCAGGGGGGAGAACATTCAGTACTTC,CASSLVRGENIQYF
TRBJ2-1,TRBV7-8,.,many,TGTGCCAGCAGCCCTCCCCGAGGGGCCCCCTACAATGAGCAGTTCTTC,CASSPPRGAPYNEQFF
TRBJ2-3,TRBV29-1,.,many,TGCAGCGCCTCCCAAGGGCTGGGAGATACGCAGTATTTT,CSASQGLGDTQYF
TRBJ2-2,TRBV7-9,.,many,TGTGCCAGCAGACGGACCTCGTTCACCGGGGAGCTGTTTTTT,CASRRTSFTGELFF
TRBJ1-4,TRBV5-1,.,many,TGCGCCAGCAGCTTGGTTCTCAGCGAAAAACTGTTTTTT,CASSLVLSEKLFF
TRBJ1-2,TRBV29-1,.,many,TGCAGCGTTGATACCCATGCTAACTATGGCTACACCTTC,CSVDTHANYGYTF
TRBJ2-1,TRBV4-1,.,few,TGCGCCAGCAGCCGATCAGTCACGGCTAGCGCCTACAATGAGCAGTTCTTC,CASSRSVTASAYNEQFF
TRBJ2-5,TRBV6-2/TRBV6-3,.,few,TGTGCCAGCAGTTACTCGTCCCAACTAGAGACCCAGTACTTC,CASSYSSQLETQYF
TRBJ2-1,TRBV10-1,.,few,TGCGCCAGCAGTTCTAGCGATGGGAATGAGCAGTTCTTC,CASSSSDGNEQFF
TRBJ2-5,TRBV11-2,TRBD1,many,TGTGCCAGCAGCTCCCTGGACAGGGCGGAGACCCAGTACTTC,CASSSLDRAETQYF
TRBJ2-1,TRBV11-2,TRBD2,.,TGTGCCAGCAGCTTGGGACTAGCGGGGTGGAATGAGCAGTTCTTC,CASSLGLAGWNEQFF
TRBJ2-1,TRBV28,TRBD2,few,TGTGCCAGCAGTCGAATGACTAGCGGGGGGGCGGATGAGCAGTTCTTC,CASSRMTSGGADEQFF
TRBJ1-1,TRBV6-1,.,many,TGTGCCAGCAGCTCCATCGGGGGCGCCGAAGCTTTCTTT,CASSSIGGAEAFF
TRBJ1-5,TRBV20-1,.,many,TGCAGTGCTAGTCCGAGCCGGGGGTGGAGGCAGCCCCAGCATTTT,CSASPSRGWRQPQHF
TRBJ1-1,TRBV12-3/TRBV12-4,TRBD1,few,TGTGCCAGCAGCTACCCACAGGGGGCGGTGAACACTGAAGCTTTCTTT,CASSYPQGAVNTEAFF
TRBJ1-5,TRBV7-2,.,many,TGTGCCAGCAGCCCCGGTATGGCCTCCCCCCAGCATTTT,CASSPGMASPQHF
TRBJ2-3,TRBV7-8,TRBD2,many,TGTGCCAGCAGCTACCGGGGGGTAGCGGGGAACACAGATACGCAGTATTTT,CASSYRGVAGNTDTQYF
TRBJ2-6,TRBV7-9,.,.,TGTGCCAGCAGCTTAGGGCCCAAAGGGGCTGGGGCCAACGTCCTGACTTTC,CASSLGPKGAGANVLTF
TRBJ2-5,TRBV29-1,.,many,TGCAGCGTTGTTGGAAACCAAGAGACCCAGTACTTC,CSVVGNQETQYF
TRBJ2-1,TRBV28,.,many,TGTGCCAGCAGTTTTCGGCAGTTTTACAATGAGCAGTTCTTC,CASSFRQFYNEQFF
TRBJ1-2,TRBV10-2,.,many,TGCGCCAGCAGTGGAGGGGACACACATGGCTACACCTTC,CASSGGDTHGYTF
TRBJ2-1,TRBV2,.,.,TGTGCCAGCAGTGAACCAGCCAACAGGGAAACGTCCTACAATGAGCAGTTCTTC,CASSEPANRETSYNEQFF
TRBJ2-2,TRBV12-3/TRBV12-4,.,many,TGCGCCAGCAGCTTGGGGACCGGGGAGCTGTTTTTT,CASSLGTGELFF
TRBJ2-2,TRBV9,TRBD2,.,TGTGCCAGCAGCGTAGGAGGACTAGCGGGGCGCGGCACCGGGGAGCTGTTTTTT,CASSVGGLAGRGTGELFF
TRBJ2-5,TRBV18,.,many,TGTGCCAGCTCACCACCGGGACCGGTACAAGAGACCCAGTACTTC,CASSPPGPVQETQYF
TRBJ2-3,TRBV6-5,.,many,TGTGCCAGCAGTTGGGGAATACAGGGCGCTAGCACAGATACGCAGTATTTT,CASSWGIQGASTDTQYF
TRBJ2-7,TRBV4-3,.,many,TGCGCCAGCAGCCCCTTTAGGAATTACGAGCAGTACTTC,CASSPFRNYEQYF
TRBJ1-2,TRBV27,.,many,TGTGCCAGCAGTTTAAGGCTCGGCTATGGCTACACCTTC,CASSLRLGYGYTF
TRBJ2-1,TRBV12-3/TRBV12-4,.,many,TGTGCCAGCAGAAAACAGGGTAGCGATGAGCAGTTCTTC,CASRKQGSDEQFF
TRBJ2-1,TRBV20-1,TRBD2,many,TGCAGCTCGTTAGCGGGGGGTGCCTACAATGAGCAGTTCTTC,CSSLAGGAYNEQFF
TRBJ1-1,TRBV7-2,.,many,TGTGCCAGCAGCGTGCAGGGGAGGCTAGCTTTCTTT,CASSVQGRLAFF
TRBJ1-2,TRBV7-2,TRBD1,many,TGTGCCAGCAGCTTTCACAGGGGATCCTATGGCTACACCTTC,CASSFHRGSYGYTF
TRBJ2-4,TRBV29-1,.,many,TGCAGCGTTGAGGGGGTAGCCAAAAACATTCAGTACTTC,CSVEGVAKNIQYF
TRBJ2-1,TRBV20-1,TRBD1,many,TGCAGTGCTGAACACAGGGGTGATGAGCAGTTCTTC,CSAEHRGDEQFF
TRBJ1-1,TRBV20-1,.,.,TGCAGTGCTATGAGACACGGTGGGCAAGCTTTCTTT,CSAMRHGGQAFF